Sequencing of this T cell receptor (beta chain) was carried out in a study of cytomegalovirus exposure and HLA in healthy donors (dated by TCRdb to the late 2010s). Context from the whole study: An earlier analysis of roughly 500 of the donors reported about 280 Gb of sequence data and 100 million to 120 million unique TCR beta sequences obtained from about 179 million T cells. Roughly 300 gigabases of sequencing data and roughly 80 million unique TCR sequences made up an early release that covered roughly 670 HLA-typed donors. Among the approximately 400 genotyped donors, around 81% belonged to the genetic ancestry cluster associated with self-reported Caucasian donors. The study aimed to test whether signatures of past pathogen exposure could be identified by cataloging public T cell receptors. The T cell repertoires of roughly 660 subjects were profiled by immunosequencing and related to cytomegalovirus serostatus. Besides the first cohort of 550 to 750 subjects, a separate validation cohort made up of around 120 different subjects was used. The study combined high-throughput TCR immunosequencing, statistical association of individual TCRs with disease status, and machine learning to predict cytomegalovirus infection status. A later analysis re-analyzed previously published TCR beta repertoires from roughly 600 donors and added high-resolution HLA genotyping to study TCR occurrence patterns. The later analysis used no new phenotypic data to find candidate immune exposures, relying instead on TCR beta sequences and their occurrence across donors. An earlier analysis of approximately 630 of the donors applied high-throughput TCR beta sequencing to assess whether each TCR beta V gene segment acted as functional or pseudogenic. Donor age, sex, ethnicity and CMV serostatus were compiled together with the repertoire data. A later genetic analysis used genome-wide SNP genotypes for about 65% of the roughly 670 donors, treating that subset as a discovery cohort. All discovery cohort repertoires had been generated using a single sequencing platform. Both class I and class II loci were covered by HLA typing, at four-digit resolution. Typing coverage differed by locus: A, B, C, DRB1 and DQB1 were typed in about 629-630 donors, DQA1 in approximately 520, DPA1 in some 600, and DPB1 in approximately 450. Because of strong linkage in the cohort, roughly five DR-DQ haplotypes were treated as single units for association and clustering. On average, roughly 240,000 unique TCR beta nucleotide sequences were sequenced per donor among about 400 genotyped donors of the cohort, with about 17% of those sequences being non-productive. Study-wide conclusions, independent of this receptor: Strong co-occurrence of HLA alleles, especially DR and DQ, made assigning TCR associations to individual alleles difficult. According to a later analysis, most CMV-associated TCR beta chains appeared to be HLA-restricted, and the HLA associations seemed to be driven largely by CMV exposure. In a later genetic analysis, fewer N-insertions in productive TCRs were reported among donors in an Asian-associated ancestry cluster than the approximately 630-donor mean. In a later analysis, some 17,000 TCR beta sequences were associated with specific HLA alleles at a false discovery rate of 0.05. Because counts were too low, 15 or so rarely observed V segments, including chromosome 9 orphons, were excluded from the earlier analysis of 500 to 700 of the donors. An association between a missense DCLRE1C variant and V-gene and J-gene trimming of TCR beta chains was found in a later genetic analysis and replicated in an independent cohort. A later analysis found that HLA-associated TCR beta chains were more clonally expanded and had lower generation probabilities than equally common non-associated chains. Because HLA typing was missing for some donors at each locus, association tests included only the typed subset. This cohort had only TCR beta chains sequenced, and the lack of alpha or paired-chain data limited which features could be detected. In an earlier analysis of around 600 of the donors, most TCR beta V segments were observed in productive rearrangements about 90% or about 30% of the time, broadly matching IMGT annotations. A total of fewer than 200 TCR beta chains were listed by the study as associated with cytomegalovirus. The 87-base-pair reads could not distinguish some IMGT-functional V segments, including TRBV6-2 and TRBV6-3, so those segments were excluded. The authors suggested that the approach could potentially be extended to other disease states and immunological phenotypes. In a later analysis, several top co-occurrence clusters were reported to appear linked to parvovirus B19, influenza, CMV and Epstein-Barr virus. A further reported finding was that TCR beta sequences accurately predicted the HLA-A and HLA-B alleles for most subjects in the first cohort. Roughly uniform sequencing depth across donors was assumed in presence/absence analyses, although this assumption may not hold. In a later analysis, the rate of TCR association differed among HLA loci, with DRB1 alleles having the most associated TCRs and HLA-C alleles having the fewest. The only immune exposure information available for the cohort was CMV serostatus. A group of highly shared sequence variants was considered likely to be a technical artifact of the sequencing pipeline. While some public TCRs were present in many individuals, most TCR sequences turned up only very rarely across donors. Correlated functional status among segregating V segments might reflect linkage disequilibrium, but an unknown experimental factor could not be ruled out. In vitro tests confirmed that a few of the cytomegalovirus-associated TCR beta chains recognize cytomegalovirus antigens. The classifier was reported to diagnose cytomegalovirus status with high specificity and sensitivity in both the original and validation cohorts.

Receptors were amplified or captured by the immunoSEQ multiplex PCR assay. The multiplex PCR relied on a mix of 60 forward primers for TCR Vbeta segments and 13 reverse primers for TCR Jbeta segments. The CDR3 region of rearranged TCR beta genes was amplified from genomic DNA by a multiplex PCR assay. The Illumina HiSeq System was used to sequence the amplified TCR beta libraries as 87-base-pair reads. Per the authors' processing: A later analysis counted tens of millions of unique TCR beta chains across the 550 to 700 repertoires, and 9 million to 14 million of these chains were shared by at least two donors. Raw reads were error-corrected and collapsed into unique sequences by a nearest-neighbor algorithm in which closely related sequences were merged to remove PCR and sequencing errors. To assign V, D and J gene segments, CDR3 sequences were aligned to IMGT reference sequences. For a sequence to be retained, a match of at least six nucleotides to both a V gene segment and a J gene segment was required. A rearrangement was called productive if the CDR3 had no stop codons and remained in frame with V and J, and every other rearrangement was called non-productive. Following IMGT convention, CDR3 was defined as the stretch from the second conserved V-encoded cysteine to the conserved J-encoded phenylalanine. The earlier analysis of more than 450 of the donors excluded sequences that lacked an unambiguous match to a single V gene segment. In an earlier analysis of approximately 590 of the donors, a V segment was called functional when productive rearrangements were above 56.7%, and segregating when the standard deviation between donors exceeded 5%. To diagnose cytomegalovirus status from the catalog of TCR beta chain sequences, a statistical classification framework was built. In a later analysis, TCR nucleotide sequences were compared against IMGT/GENE-DB human TR gene sequences so that V and J genes could be assigned. In a later analysis, CDR3 sequences and most-parsimonious VDJ recombination scenarios were assigned using the TCRdist pipeline. In a later analysis, each TCR beta chain was defined by its CDR3 amino acid sequence together with its V-gene family, and reads without a unique V-gene family were excluded. To address suspected cross-contamination and a sequencing artifact, a later analysis removed a few hundred highly shared, low-generation-probability nucleotide sequences. For each public chain, a later analysis derived a clonal expansion index from normalized ranks of inferred template counts within each repertoire. In a later analysis, generation probabilities were computed using a VDJ recombination model fitted to out-of-frame rearrangements, and the results were checked against IGoR. In a later analysis, TCR-TCR, TCR-HLA and TCR-CMV co-occurrence was scored with hypergeometric tests, and a repertoire-size bias correction was applied to TCR pairs. To estimate false discovery rates, a later analysis permuted the HLA or CMV assignments 20 times. In a later analysis, co-occurring TCRs were grouped with DBSCAN, and TCRdist sequence similarity was added when clustering was performed within HLA-allele-positive subsets. Co-occurrence clustering excluded repertoires with fewer than 30,000 or more than 120,000 public chains, plus five with anomalous nucleotide sharing. TCRdb took over this immuneACCESS table, retaining in-frame rearrangements with V and J assigned. Such tables are incomplete; in checked studies, under half of the missing clones stem from an unresolved V gene, and the remainder is unexplained. The DNA gave D and trimming, while V, J and clone size come from that table. This sample comprises about 120,000 clones, approximately 84% of them detected only once. 0.24% of the sample goes to the ten largest clones.

To note about this clone: Its antigen target is currently unknown. One base away there is no much larger clone; base qualities are not given.

CDR1 and CDR2, per the germline V gene (reference sequence), are GTSNPN and SVGIG. Trimmed from V: 7 bases; trimmed from J: 0 bases; junction bases lacking a gene match: 15. The CDR3 runs 17 residues from the cysteine to the phenylalanine. The entry retains the CDR3 DNA only, 51 bases that are in frame from base 1. The cohort was made up of about 610 healthy bone marrow donors. All cohort members were sampled while nominally healthy, although unrecorded immune exposures were likely present. The donor tested CMV seronegative and was one of the 352 seronegative cohort members. A peripheral blood sample was collected from each donor, and TCR beta sequencing was performed on peripheral blood mononuclear cells. Genomic DNA extraction from the blood cell samples was performed with the Qiagen DNeasy Blood Extraction Kit.

Sequenced material: PBMCs. This receptor was obtained from a man in his forties or fifties in good health and CMV-seronegative. The chain is encoded by TRBV30 joined to TRBJ1-1; TRBD1 matches 9 bases in the middle. The CDR3 reads CASSPGTGNGMNTEAFF. At the DNA level, the sequence is TGTGCCTCCAGTCCCGGGACAGGGAACGGAATGAACACTGAAGCTTTCTTT.